The T cell receptor (beta chain) under discussion was sequenced for a study of T cell changes during pregnancy in multiple sclerosis. The germline V gene has CDR1 KGHSH and CDR2 LQKENI. The CDR3 runs to 16 residues. The J segment lost 9 bases and the V segment lost 3 bases, leaving 12 bases of the junction unmatched. Generated by immunoSEQ multiplex PCR, the TCRdb table keeps only in-frame clones and is missing some. The data contain roughly 80,000 clones, around 90% of them seen just once; the ten biggest clones take up 2.6%. The chain combines TRBV18 with TRBJ1-5, with 9 bases aligning to TRBD1. The material was peripheral blood, obtained before pregnancy. The receptor was derived from a female donor with multiple sclerosis, enrolled in a pregnancy study. CDR3 coding DNA: TGTGCCAGCTCACCCCTAGGGACAGGGCTCGACATGCCCCAGCATTTT. Translated, it gives CASSPLGTGLDMPQHF. The variable domain in full, completed from reference TRBV18 and TRBJ1-5, reads NAGVMQNPRHLVRRRGQEARLRCSPMKGHSHVYWYRQLPEEGLKFMVYLQKENIIDESGMPKERFSAEFPKEGPSILRIQQVVRGDSAAYFCASSPLGTGLDMPQHFGDGTRLSIL.